The present T cell receptor (beta chain) was sequenced within a study of blood T cells in healthy people across ages. Study-wide results and caveats: Any changes in expanded clonotypes were possibly confounded, as donor CMV status remained unknown.

Trimming removed 3 bases at V and 10 bases at J, with 11 bases between. The germline gives CDR1 LGHDT, CDR2 YNNKEL (reference sequence). This CDR3 spans 12 amino acids. For the second PCR, which ran for about 7 to 12 cycles, a sample-barcoded 5' primer and a J-beta primer mix were used. The template-switch adaptor was a 5' adaptor with 12 random nucleotides. It tagged each cDNA molecule. TCRdb independently ran MiXCR on the 5' RACE reads; one entry per CDR3 protein. The sample has 1.5 million to 1.8 million distinct CDR3 sequences, roughly 43% seen once; the top ten hold less than 5%. This clonotype was picked up a small number of times. The target antigen is unknown.

J is TRBJ2-3 and V is TRBV3-1; weak D call: TRBD2 (6 bases). This TCR was recovered from a woman between 18 and 30 years old in good health. The sample taken for sequencing was blood. CDR3 residues: CASSHSRGSQYF. CDR3 sequence (DNA): TGTGCCAGCAGCCACTCCCGGGGGTCGCAGTATTTT.